The 19 T cell receptor beta chains below all came from one sample that was sequenced in a study of T cells expressing NK-cell markers. TCRdb re-called the 5' RACE reads; every CDR3 protein appears as one record, without DNA. The listing records about 150,000 distinct CDR3 sequences. Material: blood T cells: a sorted CD56 or NKG2C T cell subset, CD4+ or CD8+ T cells, or bulk PBMC T cells (not recorded which). Receptor source: a woman aged 45 to 65 in good health.

The chain is built from TRBV7-9 and TRBJ2-2; TCRdb returns TRBD2, unconfirmable since there is no DNA. The CDR3 is 17 residues long. Germline V gives CDR1 SEHNR, CDR2 FQNEAQ (reference sequence). The CDR3 spells CASSPLPLAGRTGELFF.

This chain links TRBV29-1 with TRBJ2-5; TCRdb's D call, TRBD1, is unchecked because there is no DNA. This CDR3 spans 14 amino acids. Germline V gene sequence: CDR1 SQVTM, CDR2 ANQGSEA. The CDR3 sequence is CSVRVRGPQETQYF.

The chain couples TRBV6-5 to TRBJ2-1; TCRdb outputs TRBD1, but without DNA this stays unchecked. CDR3 size: 14 residues. Germline V lookup: CDR1 MNHEY, CDR2 SVGAGI. CDR3 residues: CASSYWDSDNEQFF.

This chain links TRBV5-1 with TRBJ2-3. Germline V gene lookup returns CDR1 SGHRS and CDR2 YFSETQ. CDR3 length equals 12 residues. This CDR3 reads CASSLTGDTQYF.

The CDR3: CASSSSRIQTDTQYF. The chain joins TRBV5-1 to TRBJ2-3. Germline V gives CDR1 SGHRS, CDR2 YFSETQ. CDR3 size: 15 residues.

The V call is TRBV27, the J call TRBJ2-7; TCRdb's assignment of TRBD1 cannot be checked, as there is no DNA. The CDR3 spans 15 residues. Germline V gene data show CDR1 as MNHEY and CDR2 as SMNVEV (reference sequence). The CDR3 sequence: CASSQGFVSSYEQYF.

V usage is TRBV4-1 and J usage is TRBJ1-2; TCRdb reports TRBD1, a call that lacks DNA to check it against. The CDR3 is made up of 15 amino acids. Germline values: CDR1 MGHRA, CDR2 YSYEKL. The CDR3 here is CASSQAGGNLYGYTF.

The chain joins TRBV7-9 to TRBJ2-1; TCRdb's D gene call, TRBD2, goes unchecked for lack of DNA. The germline CDR1 and CDR2 sequences are SEHNR and FQNEAQ (reference sequence). The CDR3 loop spans 13 amino acids. The CDR3 spells CASSSRLGNEQFF.

The chain employs TRBV10-3 and TRBJ1-2; TCRdb names TRBD1, which stays unverified in the absence of DNA. This CDR3 comprises 12 residues. CDR1 and CDR2 from the germline V gene are ENHRY and SYGVKD. The CDR3 reads CAIQGSVYGYTF.

CDR3: CSVEGTGKDYEQYF. The chain joins TRBV29-1 to TRBJ2-7; TCRdb indicates TRBD1, and absent DNA this call remains unverified. Germline V gene sequence: CDR1 SQVTM, CDR2 ANQGSEA. The CDR3 extends over 14 amino acids.

The chain joins TRBV4-1 to TRBJ2-5; there is no DNA to check the TCRdb D call of TRBD1. This CDR3 spans 12 amino acids. The germline CDR1 and CDR2 sequences are MGHRA and YSYEKL. CDR3 sequence reads: CASRGGPETQYF.

The genes are TRBV12-3 or TRBV12-4 and TRBJ2-7; TCRdb designates TRBD1, a call that cannot be tested without DNA. The CDR3 length is 12 residues. CDR3 loop: CASTKGSHEQYF.

The CDR3 loop is CASSQASAGTDYEQYF. The chain has TRBV4-1 and TRBJ2-7; there is no DNA to check the TCRdb D call of TRBD2. Germline-derived CDR1 and CDR2 are MGHRA and YSYEKL. CDR3 size: 16 residues.

This rearrangement joins TRBV4-1 to TRBJ2-1; lacking DNA, the TRBD1 call made by TCRdb goes unchecked. Germline CDR1 MGHRA, CDR2 YSYEKL. The CDR3 is 19 residues long. CDR3 sequence: CASTSGKAGAAEGYNEQFF.

J is TRBJ2-1 and V is TRBV13; the TCRdb D gene call, TRBD2, has no DNA to confirm it. Germline values: CDR1 PRHDT, CDR2 FYEKMQ (reference sequence). The CDR3 runs to 15 residues. CDR3 loop: CASSNGANSYNEQFF.

The chain uses TRBV12-3 or TRBV12-4 and TRBJ2-5. The CDR3 is made up of 14 amino acids. CDR3 loop: CASSFLSGAETQYF.

V usage is TRBV2 and J usage is TRBJ1-5. The CDR3 loop spans 14 amino acids. CDR1 is SNHLY and CDR2 is FYNNEI in the germline V gene. CDR3 sequence: CATGGWTADQPQHF.

V is TRBV20-1 and J is TRBJ2-7; absent DNA, TCRdb's TRBD1 call cannot be checked. The CDR3 length is 15 residues. CDR1 and CDR2 (germline): DFQATT, SNEGSKA (reference sequence). The chain's CDR3 is CSARGPGQGGYEQYF.

The chain has TRBV7-9 and TRBJ2-2; the TCRdb D gene call, TRBD1, has no DNA to confirm it. Germline CDR1 SEHNR, CDR2 FQNEAQ (reference sequence). The CDR3 sequence is 16 residues long. The CDR3 is CASSLVGGADTGELFF.